This T cell receptor beta chain appears in the sequencing data of a study of CD8 T cells in ankylosing spondylitis. It was by quantitative 5'-RACE with molecular barcodes that TCR beta libraries were made. TCRdb passed the 5' RACE reads through MiXCR, listing each CDR3 protein once. The sample lists 230,000 or so distinct CDR3 sequences, over 15% seen once, with roughly 34% in the top ten. General study findings and limits: Previously reported in reactive arthritis synovial fluid and blood were some of the motif variants. Researchers report that disease-linked clones proved CD8+ and relatively rare in peripheral blood. Apparently characteristic of ankylosing spondylitis blood was a TCR beta motif (fewer than 10 highly homologous variants).

CDR3 length: 15 residues. The J segment lost 2 bases and the V segment lost 6 bases, leaving 10 bases of the junction unmatched. Germline CDR1 reads MNHEY; CDR2 reads SVGEGT. Worth noting for this clonotype: What it binds is unknown.

Sequenced sample: blood, either unsorted or a sorted T cell fraction (not recorded which). The V and J genes are TRBV6-2 or TRBV6-3 and TRBJ2-7; the match to TRBD1 covers 7 bases. The clonotype was recovered from a male donor with ankylosing spondylitis or in good health (not recorded which). CDR3 protein: CASSPGTASTYEQYF. The CDR3 DNA follows: TGTGCCAGCAGCCCCGGGACAGCCTCGACCTACGAGCAGTACTTC.